This record looks at one TCR beta chain sequence and its context. Sequenced by immunoSEQ multiplex PCR; TCRdb stores in-frame clones only, minus some. This table holds approximately 85,000 clones, under 95% found once. The entry originates in a study of technical replicates of blood from a handful of donors. Germline V CDR1 and CDR2: SQVTM, ANQGSEA. The CDR3 totals 11 residues. Trimming removed 7 bases from V and 4 bases from J, with 10 bases in between. The clonotype was recovered from a human donor in good health. Material for sequencing was T cells isolated from PBMCs. V gene TRBV29-1 combines with J gene TRBJ1-2; the D gene is possibly TRBD1 (5 bases). The CDR3 DNA follows: TGCAGCGCCGACAGAGGCTATGGCTACACCTTC. Translated: CSADRGYGYTF.